Shown below are 18 T cell receptor beta chains from a single sample sequenced in a study of monozygotic twins with inflammatory bowel disease (dated by TCRdb to about 2019). Receptors were amplified or captured by 5' RACE. Sequencing took place on an Illumina HiSeq 2500. Following TCRdb reprocessing, every CDR3 protein sequence forms one entry, and DNA is not provided. The sample's records list roughly 200,000 distinct CDR3 sequences. The leading ten clones occupy 1.6% of the sample. Material: blood. The receptors shown here come from a human donor with ulcerative colitis or Crohn's disease, or a healthy co-twin of an affected twin (not recorded which).

V is TRBV12-3 or TRBV12-4 and J is TRBJ1-4. The CDR3 has 14 residues. This chain's CDR3 is CASSLWQNNEKLFF.

The chain links TRBV21-1 to TRBJ2-7. TRBV21-1 is given as a pseudogene. The CDR3 sequence is 14 residues long. The CDR3 reads CASNILWSSYEQYF.

V is TRBV12-3 or TRBV12-4 and J is TRBJ2-1; TCRdb names TRBD1, which stays unverified in the absence of DNA. The CDR3 has 16 amino acids. CDR3 amino acids: CASTLGRGRVYNEQFF.

This chain uses TRBV7-9 with TRBJ2-7; the TCRdb D gene call, TRBD1, has no DNA to confirm it. The CDR3 totals 16 residues. Germline V CDR1 and CDR2: SEHNR, FQNEAQ (reference sequence). The CDR3 sequence is CASSFPNRPSPYEQYF.

The chain combines TRBV5-1 with TRBJ1-2. CDR3 length equals 13 residues. Germline-derived CDR1 and CDR2 are SGHRS and YFSETQ. The CDR3 here is CASSATENYGYTF.

The rearrangement links TRBV7-9 to TRBJ2-1; TCRdb outputs TRBD1, but without DNA this stays unchecked. The germline CDR1 and CDR2 sequences are SEHNR and FQNEAQ (reference sequence). The CDR3 is 15 amino acids. The CDR3 loop is CASSLSGQGWDEQFF.

V gene TRBV10-2 combines with J gene TRBJ2-3. The CDR3 is 14 amino acids. CDR1 is WSHSY, CDR2 SAAADI, per germline. The CDR3 loop is CASSEVGKADTQYF.

The chain employs TRBV12-3 or TRBV12-4 and TRBJ2-3; without DNA, the TCRdb call of TRBD1 cannot be checked. The CDR3 totals 17 residues. The CDR3 reads CASSLARTGLREDTQYF.

The rearrangement links TRBV3-1 to TRBJ1-1; TCRdb designates TRBD1, a call that cannot be tested without DNA. Germline V gene lookup returns CDR1 LGHDT and CDR2 YNNKEL (reference sequence). This CDR3 has 16 residues. This CDR3 reads CASSQDTWGPGTEAFF.

The CDR3 spells CASSGAGTEWNTEAFF. The chain links TRBV5-1 to TRBJ1-1; there is no DNA to check the TCRdb D call of TRBD1. The CDR3 covers 16 residues. From germline, CDR1 is SGHRS and CDR2 YFSETQ.

This chain connects TRBV6-1 to TRBJ1-4; the TRBD1 assignment by TCRdb is unverifiable without DNA. Germline assignment: CDR1 MNHNS and CDR2 SASEGT. The CDR3 consists of 19 residues. CDR3 in amino acids: CASNPTLGGRGRTNEKLFF.

The chain has TRBV6-5 and TRBJ2-1; TCRdb's D gene call, TRBD2, goes unchecked for lack of DNA. CDR3 size: 16 residues. The germline V gene encodes CDR1 MNHEY and CDR2 SVGAGI. The CDR3 is CASSSELAGAYNEQFF.

Here the CDR3 reads CASSLGQGKNIQYF. The V gene is TRBV7-6, the J gene TRBJ2-4; the TCRdb D gene call, TRBD1, has no DNA to confirm it. The V gene's germline CDR1 is SGHVS and CDR2 FNYEAQ. The CDR3 has 14 amino acids.

The chain employs TRBV11-2 and TRBJ2-5; lacking DNA, the TRBD1 call made by TCRdb goes unchecked. Per germline, CDR1 SGHAT and CDR2 FQNNGV. The CDR3 contains 13 residues. The CDR3 is CASIPRGSETQYF.

V and J are TRBV5-1 and TRBJ2-1; the D call of TRBD1 rests on TCRdb alone, since no DNA is present to check it. The CDR3 spans 17 residues. Per germline, CDR1 SGHRS and CDR2 YFSETQ. This CDR3 is CASSLAGGSVTYNEQFF.

The rearrangement uses TRBV7-2 and TRBJ2-3; TCRdb outputs TRBD1, but without DNA this stays unchecked. The CDR3 sequence is 16 residues long. From germline, CDR1 is SGHTA and CDR2 FQGNSA. CDR3 residues: CAGRDGTGILTDTQYF.

The chain couples TRBV7-9 to TRBJ2-1. Germline V lookup: CDR1 SEHNR, CDR2 FQNEAQ (reference sequence). This CDR3 is 13 amino acids long. The CDR3 is CASSLNSDNEQFF.

V is TRBV4-2 and J is TRBJ1-5; no DNA is available, so the TRBD1 call from TCRdb remains unchecked. Germline lookup yields CDR1 LGHNA and CDR2 YNFKEQ. The CDR3 totals 16 residues. The CDR3 spells CASSQEQGHSNQPQHF.